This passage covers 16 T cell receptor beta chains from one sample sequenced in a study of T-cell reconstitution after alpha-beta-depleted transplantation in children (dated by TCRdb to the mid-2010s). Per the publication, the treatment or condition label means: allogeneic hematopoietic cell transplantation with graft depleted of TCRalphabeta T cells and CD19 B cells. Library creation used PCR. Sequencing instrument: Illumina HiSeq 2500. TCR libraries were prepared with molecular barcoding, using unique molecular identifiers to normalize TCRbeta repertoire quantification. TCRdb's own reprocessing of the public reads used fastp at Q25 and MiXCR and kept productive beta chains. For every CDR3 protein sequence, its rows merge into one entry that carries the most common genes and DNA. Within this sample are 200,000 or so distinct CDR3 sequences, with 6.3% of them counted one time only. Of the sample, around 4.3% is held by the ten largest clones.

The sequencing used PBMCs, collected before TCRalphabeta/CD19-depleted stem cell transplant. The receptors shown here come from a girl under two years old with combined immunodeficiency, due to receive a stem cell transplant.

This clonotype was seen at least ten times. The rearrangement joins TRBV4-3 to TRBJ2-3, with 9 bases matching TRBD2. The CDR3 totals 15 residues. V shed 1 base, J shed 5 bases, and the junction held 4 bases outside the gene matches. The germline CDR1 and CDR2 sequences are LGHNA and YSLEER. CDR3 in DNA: TGCGCCAGCAGCCAAGTGCCGCGGGAGGGAGATACGCAGTATTTT. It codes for CASSQVPREGDTQYF.

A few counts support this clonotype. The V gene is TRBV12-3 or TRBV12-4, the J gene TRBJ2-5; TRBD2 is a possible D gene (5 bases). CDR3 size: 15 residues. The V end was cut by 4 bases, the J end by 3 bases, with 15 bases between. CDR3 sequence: CASSSEGSAKETQYF. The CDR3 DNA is TGTGCCAGCAGTTCAGAAGGGAGCGCCAAAGAGACCCAGTACTTC.

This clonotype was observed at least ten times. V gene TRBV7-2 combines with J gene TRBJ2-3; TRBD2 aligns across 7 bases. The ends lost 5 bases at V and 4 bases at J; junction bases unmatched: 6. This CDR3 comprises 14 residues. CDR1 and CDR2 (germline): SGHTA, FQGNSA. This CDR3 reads CASSPTGGSDTQYF. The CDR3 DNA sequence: TGTGCCAGCAGCCCGACGGGGGGATCAGATACGCAGTATTTT.

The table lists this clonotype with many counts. In DNA, the CDR3 is TGTGCCAGCAGCCGTAGCGGGTCCTCCTACAATGAGCAGTTCTTC. It specifies CASSRSGSSYNEQFF. The rearrangement uses TRBV7-9 and TRBJ2-1; 7 nucleotides align to TRBD2. Losses at the gene ends were 5 bases for V and 0 bases for J; bases not matched to a gene: 4. Germline loops: CDR1 SEHNR, CDR2 FQNEAQ (reference sequence). The CDR3 covers 15 residues.

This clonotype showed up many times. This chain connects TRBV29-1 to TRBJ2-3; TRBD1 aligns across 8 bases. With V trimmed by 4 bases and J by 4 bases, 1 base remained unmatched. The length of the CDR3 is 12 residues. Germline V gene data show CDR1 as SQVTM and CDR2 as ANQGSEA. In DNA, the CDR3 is TGCAGCGTTGGACAGGGGTCAGATACGCAGTATTTT. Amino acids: CSVGQGSDTQYF.

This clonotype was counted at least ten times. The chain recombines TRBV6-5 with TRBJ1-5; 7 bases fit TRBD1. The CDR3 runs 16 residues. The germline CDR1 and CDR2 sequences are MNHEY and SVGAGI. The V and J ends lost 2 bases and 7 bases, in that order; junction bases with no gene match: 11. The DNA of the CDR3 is TGTGCCAGCAGTTACGGGACTGGGACAGTAATACAGCCCCAGCATTTT. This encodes CASSYGTGTVIQPQHF.

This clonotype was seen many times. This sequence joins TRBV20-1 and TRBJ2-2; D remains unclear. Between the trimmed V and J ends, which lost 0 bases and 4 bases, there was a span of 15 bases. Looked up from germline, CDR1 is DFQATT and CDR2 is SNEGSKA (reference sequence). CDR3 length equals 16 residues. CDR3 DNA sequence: TGCAGTGCTAGAGATCCAGCCTTTCTGGGCACCGGGGAGCTGTTTTTT. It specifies CSARDPAFLGTGELFF.

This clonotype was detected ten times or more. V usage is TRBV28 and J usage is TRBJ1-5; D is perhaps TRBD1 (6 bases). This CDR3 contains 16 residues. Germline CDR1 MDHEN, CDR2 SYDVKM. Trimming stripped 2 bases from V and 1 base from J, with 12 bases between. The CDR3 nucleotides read TGTGCCAGCAGTTTAATGTGGGGGGGCAGCAATCAGCCCCAGCATTTT. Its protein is CASSLMWGGSNQPQHF.

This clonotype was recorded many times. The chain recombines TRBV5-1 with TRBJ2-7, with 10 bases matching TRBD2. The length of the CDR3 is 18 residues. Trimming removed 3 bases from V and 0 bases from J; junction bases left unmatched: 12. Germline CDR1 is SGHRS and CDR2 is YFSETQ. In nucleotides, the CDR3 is TGCGCCAGCAGCTCGACATTAACCGGACTAGCGGTCTCCTACGAGCAGTACTTC. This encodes CASSSTLTGLAVSYEQYF.

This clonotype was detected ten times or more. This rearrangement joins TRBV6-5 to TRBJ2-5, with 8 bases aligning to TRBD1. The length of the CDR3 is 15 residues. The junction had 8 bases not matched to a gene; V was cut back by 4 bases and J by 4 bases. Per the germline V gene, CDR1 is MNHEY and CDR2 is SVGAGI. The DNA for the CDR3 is TGTGCCAGCAGTTTGGACAGGGACCGCCCAGAGACCCAGTACTTC. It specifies CASSLDRDRPETQYF.

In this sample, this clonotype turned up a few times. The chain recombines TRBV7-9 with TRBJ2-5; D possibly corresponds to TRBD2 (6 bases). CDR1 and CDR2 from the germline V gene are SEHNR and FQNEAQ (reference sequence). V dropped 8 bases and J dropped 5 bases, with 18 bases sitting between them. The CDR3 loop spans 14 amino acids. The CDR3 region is CASLRAGIAETQYF. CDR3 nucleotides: TGTGCCAGCCTGAGGGCGGGGATCGCGGAGACCCAGTACTTC.

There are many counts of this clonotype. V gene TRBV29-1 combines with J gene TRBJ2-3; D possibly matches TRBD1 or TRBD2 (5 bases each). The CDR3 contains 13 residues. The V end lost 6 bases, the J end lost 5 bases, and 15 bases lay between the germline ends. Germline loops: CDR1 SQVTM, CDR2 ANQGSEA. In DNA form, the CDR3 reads TGCAGCGTATCCGAGGGGATTCGAGATACGCAGTATTTT. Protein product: CSVSEGIRDTQYF.

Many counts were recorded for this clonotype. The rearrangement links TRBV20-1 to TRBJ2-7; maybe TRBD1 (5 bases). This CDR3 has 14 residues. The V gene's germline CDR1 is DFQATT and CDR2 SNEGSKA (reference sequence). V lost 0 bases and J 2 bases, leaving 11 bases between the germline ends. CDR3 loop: CSARDTGSPYEQYF. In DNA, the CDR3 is TGCAGTGCTAGAGATACAGGTAGCCCCTACGAGCAGTACTTC.

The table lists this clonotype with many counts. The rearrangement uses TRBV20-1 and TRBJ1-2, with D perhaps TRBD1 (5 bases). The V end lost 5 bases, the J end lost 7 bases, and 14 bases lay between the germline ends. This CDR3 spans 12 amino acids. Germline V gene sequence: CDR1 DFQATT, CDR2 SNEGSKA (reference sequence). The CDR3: CSAGHHRGGYTF. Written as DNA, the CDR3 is TGCAGTGCTGGCCACCATAGGGGTGGCTACACCTTC.

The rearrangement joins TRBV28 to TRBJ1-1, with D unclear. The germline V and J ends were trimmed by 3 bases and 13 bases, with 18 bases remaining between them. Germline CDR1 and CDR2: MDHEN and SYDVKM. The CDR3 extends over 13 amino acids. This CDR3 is CASSLPRSPRYFF. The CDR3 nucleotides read TGTGCCAGCAGTTTGCCCCGCAGTCCCCGCTATTTCTTT.

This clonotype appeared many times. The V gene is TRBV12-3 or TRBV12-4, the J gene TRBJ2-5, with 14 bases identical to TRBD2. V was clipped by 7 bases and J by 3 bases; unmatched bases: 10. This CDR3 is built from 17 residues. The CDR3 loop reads CASTPSPGLAGEETQYF. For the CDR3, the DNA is TGTGCCAGCACCCCCTCCCCGGGACTAGCGGGAGAAGAGACCCAGTACTTC.